The 24 T cell receptor beta chains given below trace back to one sample, sequenced in a study of cytomegalovirus exposure and HLA in healthy donors. Amplification used 60 Vbeta primers and 13 Jbeta primers. Assay used: immunoSEQ multiplex PCR; TCRdb lists only in-frame clones, some missing. The table records over 200,000 clones, 75% to 90% of them present only once. What was sequenced was PBMCs. The receptor source for this set is a woman aged 18-30 years in good health and CMV-seronegative.

The V and J genes are TRBV5-1 and TRBJ2-5, with D maybe TRBD1 (6 bases). The CDR3 sequence is 15 residues long. Germline V CDR1 and CDR2: SGHRS, YFSETQ. The ends were cut back, 1 base at V and 1 base at J, with 11 bases in the middle. The CDR3 DNA sequence: TGCGCCAGCAGCTTGTTAGGACAGTCCCAAGAGACCCAGTACTTC. Protein: CASSLLGQSQETQYF.

The chain recombines TRBV11-2 with TRBJ2-3, with D maybe TRBD2 (6 bases). The germline V gene has CDR1 SGHAT and CDR2 FQNNGV. This CDR3 is built from 15 residues. V dropped 3 bases and J dropped 5 bases, with 15 bases sitting between them. The CDR3, as DNA: TGTGCCAGCAGCTTTCGCGGCGGGCGGGGAGATACGCAGTATTTT. Amino acids: CASSFRGGRGDTQYF. Filled out from reference TRBV11-2 and TRBJ2-3, the complete variable domain reads EAGVAQSPRYKIIEKRQSVAFWCNPISGHATLYWYQQILGQGPKLLIQFQNNGVVDDSQLPKDRFSAERLKGVDSTLKIQPAKLEDSAVYLCASSFRGGRGDTQYFGPGTRLTVL.

V gene TRBV9 combines with J gene TRBJ1-5; no firm D call. Germline V gene sequence: CDR1 SGDLS, CDR2 YYNGEE. The length of the CDR3 is 15 residues. V was cut by 4 bases and J by 7 bases, with 18 bases left in between. The CDR3 sequence: CASSLTGGMDQPQHF. The CDR3 bases are TGTGCCAGCAGCCTAACTGGAGGGATGGACCAGCCCCAGCATTTT.

This clone showed up just once. The CDR3 DNA follows: TGTGCCAGCAGCTGCCCAGCGGGGATAACCTACGAGCAGTACTTC. Its translation is CASSCPAGITYEQYF. The chain couples TRBV7-9 to TRBJ2-7; the match to TRBD2 covers 7 bases. Germline CDR1 reads SEHNR; CDR2 reads FQNEAQ (reference sequence). With V trimmed by 4 bases and J by 2 bases, 8 bases remained unmatched. The CDR3 runs 15 residues.

The chain uses TRBV7-2 and TRBJ1-6; tentative D call: TRBD1 (5 bases). V was shortened by 2 bases and J by 10 bases, with 18 bases between the two germline ends. CDR1 SGHTA and CDR2 FQGNSA come from the germline V gene. This CDR3 is 16 amino acids long. In DNA, the CDR3 is TGTGCCAGCAGCTTAAGGCTCGGGGGTTTGAGGTCACCCCTCCACTTT. It is translated as CASSLRLGGLRSPLHF. Looking up the rest from reference TRBV7-2 and TRBJ1-6 gives the full variable domain: GAGVSQSPSNKVTEKGKDVELRCDPISGHTALYWYRQSLGQGLEFLIYFQGNSAPDKSGLPSDRFSAERTGGSVSTLTIQRTQQEDSAVYLCASSLRLGGLRSPLHFGNGTRLTVT.

This clone turned up a few times. The chain carries TRBV9 and TRBJ1-2; unclear D gene. Germline loops: CDR1 SGDLS, CDR2 YYNGEE. With 1 base removed from V and 4 bases from J, the gap between germline ends came to 14 bases. CDR3 length: 15 residues. The CDR3 here is CASSVSGQASYGYTF. As DNA, the CDR3 is TGTGCCAGCAGCGTATCTGGTCAGGCGTCCTATGGCTACACCTTC.

The chain links TRBV6-5 to TRBJ1-1, with a tentative D call TRBD1 (6 bases). Trimming took 0 bases from V and 10 from J, leaving 12 bases between them. The CDR3 sequence is 13 residues long. Germline V lookup: CDR1 MNHEY, CDR2 SVGAGI. CDR3 DNA sequence: TGTGCCAGCAGTTACTCAAAGGGGGTTAGAGCTTTCTTT. It codes for CASSYSKGVRAFF.

The chain recombines TRBV4-2 with TRBJ1-5, with a tentative D call TRBD1 (5 bases). The V gene's germline CDR1 is LGHNA and CDR2 YNFKEQ. CDR3 size: 15 residues. The ends were cut back, 1 base at V and 2 bases at J, with 9 bases in the middle. The DNA for the CDR3 is TGTGCCAGCAGCCAAGTCCCGGGGGGCAATCAGCCCCAGCATTTT. As protein: CASSQVPGGNQPQHF.

This chain joins TRBV7-9 and TRBJ2-5, with TRBD1 identical over 7 bases. This CDR3 contains 16 residues. Unmatched junction bases numbered 9, after V lost 0 bases and J lost 5 bases. Germline V gene data show CDR1 as SEHNR and CDR2 as FQNEAQ (reference sequence). CDR3 coding DNA: TGTGCCAGCAGCTTAGCACTAGGACAGGTTTGGGAGACCCAGTACTTC. As protein: CASSLALGQVWETQYF.

This chain uses TRBV27 with TRBJ2-3; 9 bases line up with TRBD1. Germline-derived CDR1 and CDR2 are MNHEY and SMNVEV (reference sequence). J gave up 6 bases and V 6 bases, and 13 bases lay outside the gene matches. CDR3 size: 16 residues. The CDR3 protein is CASRPGQGPSGDTQYF. The CDR3 nucleotides read TGTGCCAGCAGGCCGGGACAGGGCCCCTCGGGGGATACGCAGTATTTT.

The rearrangement uses TRBV7-2 and TRBJ2-3; D is perhaps TRBD1 (6 bases). V was trimmed by 2 bases and J by 4 bases, leaving 13 bases between them. The CDR3 spans 15 residues. Looked up from germline, CDR1 is SGHTA and CDR2 is FQGNSA. The CDR3 protein is CASSLRGRYPDTQYF. The CDR3 bases are TGTGCCAGCAGCTTAAGGGGGAGATACCCAGATACGCAGTATTTT.

The V gene is TRBV4-3, the J gene TRBJ2-3; 12 nucleotides line up with TRBD2. Germline lookup yields CDR1 LGHNA and CDR2 YSLEER. The CDR3 is made up of 16 amino acids. J lost 6 bases, V lost 4 bases, and 8 bases had no gene match. CDR3 sequence (DNA): TGCGCCAGCAGCCTCGGACTAGCGGGGCCTGGGGATACGCAGTATTTT. Its translation is CASSLGLAGPGDTQYF.

The gene calls are TRBV19 and TRBJ1-2; 11 bases fit TRBD1. The CDR3 sequence is 16 residues long. J gave up 4 bases and V 4 bases, and 8 bases lay outside the gene matches. CDR1 and CDR2 from the germline V gene are LNHDA and SQIVND (reference sequence). DNA of the CDR3: TGTGCCAGTAGTAACGGGCGGACAGGGGGCTTCTATGGCTACACCTTC. As protein: CASSNGRTGGFYGYTF.

This clone was observed once. The chain is built from TRBV5-1 and TRBJ2-2; no clear D. CDR1 and CDR2 from the germline V gene are SGHRS and YFSETQ. Between the trimmed V and J ends, which lost 0 bases and 0 bases, there was a span of 6 bases. The CDR3 is 15 amino acids. The CDR3: CASSLVAANTGELFF. Here the CDR3 DNA reads TGCGCCAGCAGCTTGGTAGCAGCGAACACCGGGGAGCTGTTTTTT.

This chain connects TRBV7-2 to TRBJ2-7; D is perhaps TRBD1 (5 bases). The CDR3 totals 13 residues. Trimming removed 4 bases from V and 2 bases from J, with 9 bases in between. The germline CDR1 and CDR2 sequences are SGHTA and FQGNSA. The CDR3 loop is CASSSIGAYEQYF. DNA for the CDR3: TGTGCCAGCAGCTCAATAGGGGCCTACGAGCAGTACTTC.

This clone has a single count. The CDR3, as DNA: TGTGCCAGCTCATCCACCCCTATACTAGAGGATACGCAGTATTTT. This codes for CASSSTPILEDTQYF. V usage is TRBV18 and J usage is TRBJ2-3; the D gene is possibly TRBD2 (5 bases). The germline gives CDR1 KGHSH, CDR2 LQKENI. This CDR3 is 15 amino acids long. V lost 5 bases to trimming and J lost 6 bases, with 18 bases between them. The full variable domain, rest sourced from reference TRBV18 and TRBJ2-3, is NAGVMQNPRHLVRRRGQEARLRCSPMKGHSHVYWYRQLPEEGLKFMVYLQKENIIDESGMPKERFSAEFPKEGPSILRIQQVVRGDSAAYFCASSSTPILEDTQYFGPGTRLTVL.

J is TRBJ1-2 and V is TRBV4-1; the D is unclear. There are 16 residues in the CDR3. Trimming stripped 0 bases from V and 1 base from J, with 12 bases between. In germline, CDR1 is MGHRA, CDR2 YSYEKL. The CDR3 region has the DNA TGCGCCAGCAGCCAAGAGGCACGGAAGCGTAACTATGGCTACACCTTC. Its translation is CASSQEARKRNYGYTF.

This chain connects TRBV21-1 to TRBJ1-5; TRBD1, the table's D call, lacks a check against the DNA. TRBV21-1 is shown as a pseudogene. This CDR3 contains 20 residues. CDR3 protein: CASSPSRPGHSPLSNQPQHF. In nucleotides, the CDR3 is TGTGCCAGCAGCCCCAGTAGACCGGGACACTCCCCGCTGAGCAATCAGCCCCAGCATTTT.

The chain combines TRBV4-1 with TRBJ1-4, with 9 nucleotides matching TRBD1. The CDR3 runs 14 residues. With V trimmed by 1 base and J by 10 bases, 4 bases remained unmatched. Germline-derived CDR1 and CDR2 are MGHRA and YSYEKL. The CDR3 DNA is TGCGCCAGCAGCCAAGGGACAGGGGTCGGAAAACTGTTTTTT. This translates into CASSQGTGVGKLFF.

The chain employs TRBV11-3 and TRBJ2-1; D possibly corresponds to TRBD2 (5 bases). The CDR3 is 13 residues long. CDR1 and CDR2 (germline): SGHNT, YENEEA. Trimming took 5 bases from V and 5 from J, leaving 10 bases between them. Here the CDR3 reads CASSSRGNNEQFF. The CDR3, as DNA: TGTGCCAGCAGCAGTAGAGGGAACAATGAGCAGTTCTTC. Supplemented by reference TRBV11-3 and TRBJ2-1, the full variable domain reads EAGVVQSPRYKIIEKKQPVAFWCNPISGHNTLYWYLQNLGQGPELLIRYENEEAVDDSQLPKDRFSAERLKGVDSTLKIQPAELGDSAVYLCASSSRGNNEQFFGPGTRLTVL.

The rearrangement joins TRBV7-9 to TRBJ2-6; 7 bases line up with TRBD1. This CDR3 region has 16 residues. V gave up 2 bases and J gave up 15 bases; unmatched junction bases: 16. The germline CDR1 and CDR2 sequences are SEHNR and FQNEAQ (reference sequence). CDR3 loop: CASSLSFTGQAYYLTF. The CDR3 DNA is TGTGCCAGCAGCTTATCTTTTACTGGACAGGCGTACTACCTGACTTTC.

The gene calls are TRBV29-1 and TRBJ1-2; 8 bases are shared with TRBD1. With V trimmed by 5 bases and J by 0 bases, 17 bases remained unmatched. Germline assignment: CDR1 SQVTM and CDR2 ANQGSEA. The CDR3 loop spans 18 amino acids. The CDR3 nucleotides read TGCAGCGTTATGATCCGGTGGGACAGGCGGATCCCTAACTATGGCTACACCTTC. Protein: CSVMIRWDRRIPNYGYTF.

The rearrangement links TRBV25-1 to TRBJ2-7; TRBD2 aligns across 7 bases. CDR3 size: 13 residues. Trimming at V came to 6 bases and at J to 1 base, leaving 3 bases not matched to a gene. CDR1 MGHDK and CDR2 SYGVNS come from the germline V gene. CDR3 DNA: TGTGCCAGCAGCACTAGCGTTTCCTACGAGCAGTACTTC. Translating gives CASSTSVSYEQYF.

This clone was detected only once. V usage is TRBV23-1 and J usage is TRBJ2-7, with TRBD1 matching 7 bases. TRBV23-1 is an open reading frame, and its role is uncertain. The CDR3 has 18 residues. V gave up 2 bases and J gave up 2 bases; unmatched junction bases: 15. The CDR3 sequence is CASSQPPLQGKSAYEQYF. DNA of the CDR3: TGCGCCAGCAGTCAACCCCCCCTACAGGGGAAGAGCGCCTACGAGCAGTACTTC.